Following are 2 T cell receptor beta chains from one sample sequenced in a study of neurological immune-mediated disorders. Each CDR3 protein is one row after TCRdb ran MiXCR on the 5' RACE reads. This table holds about 49,000 distinct CDR3 sequences, roughly 10% found once. Time point noted: longitudinal time-point 1 (baseline). The sample comprised PBMCs. These TCRs come from a woman aged 40 to 50 in good health.

This clonotype has ten or more counts. The genes are TRBV24-1 and TRBJ2-1; 10 bases match TRBD2. CDR3 size: 16 residues. Losses at the gene ends were 0 bases for V and 3 bases for J; bases not matched to a gene: 1. Germline CDR1 reads KGHDR; CDR2 reads SFDVKD. In nucleotides, the CDR3 is TGTGCCACCAGTGATTTGTCTAGCGGGGGCTACAATGAGCAGTTCTTC. Translated: CATSDLSSGGYNEQFF.

This clonotype was seen ten or more times. This chain connects TRBV12-3 or TRBV12-4 to TRBJ2-5, with D possibly TRBD1 on 5 matching bases. The CDR3 has 12 residues. Trimming stripped 8 bases from V and 2 bases from J, with 9 bases between. In DNA form, the CDR3 reads TGTGCCAGCGGGAAGGGGCAAGAGACCCAGTACTTC. It is translated as CASGKGQETQYF.